The clone carrying this T cell receptor beta chain has just one count. Antigen: not known. Data came from immunoSEQ multiplex PCR; TCRdb stores just in-frame clones and leaves some out. The sample has roughly 2,300,000 clones, around 92% seen once; the top ten hold 0.37%. V was cut by 1 base and J by 6 bases, with 13 bases left in between. Germline loops: CDR1 SGHTA, CDR2 FQGTGA. The CDR3 is made up of 15 amino acids. The data stem from a study of shared clonotypes between healthy human individuals. General observations from the study: Relative to memory subsets, naive subsets generally showed larger estimated richness. Rarefaction demonstrated incomplete sorted-subset sequencing despite large depth. Among donors, the sharing of clonotypes was expected to be influenced by sequencing depth. A reduction in generation probabilities was seen for non-shared clonotypes relative to those shared by all four donors.

The clonotype was recovered from a man between 18 and 35 years old in good health. Some clones in this sample may be carry-over from other donors' samples. The sample comprised naive CD4+ T cells from PBMCs. The subset was: CD45RA+ positively selected. V is TRBV7-3 and J is TRBJ2-1; D unresolved. CDR3 residues: CASSLRATQINEQFF. Here the CDR3 DNA reads TGTGCCAGCAGCTTAAGGGCAACCCAGATCAATGAGCAGTTCTTC.